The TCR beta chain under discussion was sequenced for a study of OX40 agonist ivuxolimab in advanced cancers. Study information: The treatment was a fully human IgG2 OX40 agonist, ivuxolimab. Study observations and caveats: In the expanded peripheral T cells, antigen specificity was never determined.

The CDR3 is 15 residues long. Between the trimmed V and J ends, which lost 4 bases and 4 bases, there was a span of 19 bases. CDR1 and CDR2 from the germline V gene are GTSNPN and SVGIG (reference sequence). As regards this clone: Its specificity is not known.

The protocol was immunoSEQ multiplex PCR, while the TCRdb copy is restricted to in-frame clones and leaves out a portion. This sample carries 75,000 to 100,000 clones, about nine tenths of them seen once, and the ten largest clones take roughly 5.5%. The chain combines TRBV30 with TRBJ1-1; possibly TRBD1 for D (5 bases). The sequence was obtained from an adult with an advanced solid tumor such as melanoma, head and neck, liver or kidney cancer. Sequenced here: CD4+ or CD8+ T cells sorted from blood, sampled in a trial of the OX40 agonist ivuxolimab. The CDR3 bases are TGTGCCTGGACTAACCTGCAGGGTTCGGGCACTGAAGCTTTCTTT. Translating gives CAWTNLQGSGTEAFF. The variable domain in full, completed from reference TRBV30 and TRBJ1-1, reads SQTIHQWPATLVQPVGSPLSLECTVEGTSNPNLYWYRQAAGRGLQLLFYSVGIGQISSEVPQNLSASRPQDRQFILSSKKLLLSDSGFYLCAWTNLQGSGTEAFFGQGTRLTVV.